Sequencing of this T cell receptor beta chain was carried out in a study of shared clonotypes between healthy human individuals. V lost 3 bases and J 0 bases, leaving 16 bases between the germline ends. Germline CDR1 is SGDLS and CDR2 is YYNGEE. This CDR3 contains 17 residues. Findings of the study overall: Clonotypes shared by all four sorted-subset donors had higher generation probabilities than non-shared clonotypes.

Regarding this clone: Its antigen is unidentified.

This was a deep-level run. Only in-frame clones appear in the TCRdb table, and some are missing; sequencing was by immunoSEQ multiplex PCR. The data show about 2.3 million clones, with approximately 95% seen just once and approximately 0.4% held by the top ten. This clonotype was sampled from a man between 18 and 29 years old in good health. Some clones in this sample may be carry-over from other donors' samples. The chain couples TRBV9 to TRBJ2-1; D is tentatively TRBD1 or TRBD2 (6 bases each). Sequencing used naive CD4+ T cells from PBMCs. The subset here: CD45RA+ positively selected. CDR3 nucleotides: TGTGCCAGCAGCGAGGGGGACTCCCATAGCTCCTACAATGAGCAGTTCTTC. It encodes CASSEGDSHSSYNEQFF.